Sequencing of this TCR beta chain was carried out in a study of T cell responses to AZD1222 COVID-19 vaccine (dated by TCRdb to the early 2020s). About the study as a whole: AZD1222 recipients whose second dose came at about 4 weeks and those whose second dose came at about 12 weeks were combined into one group, since spike-specific TCR depth and breadth did not differ between the two schedules. Trial participants were enrolled by age into subgroups of 18-55, 56-69 and 70-plus years, and around 150, 29 and 61 TCR-sequenced participants, respectively, were included in these subgroups. A total of about 240 trial participants underwent TCR sequencing, of whom 200 to 220 received two doses of AZD1222 and about 25 received two doses of the MenACWY control vaccine.

The CDR3 regions of human TCRbeta chains were analyzed by immunosequencing. Processing in the source paper ran as follows. TCRs in the repertoires were compared against a reference library of SARS-CoV-2-specific TCRs that had been generated with the MIRA antigen-specificity platform. Breadth was defined as the fraction of unique TCRs that were SARS-CoV-2-associated, and depth was defined as the fraction of total T cells that were SARS-CoV-2-associated. Using the MIRA data, each spike-specific TCR was mapped to the spike region that the TCR reacts to and placed in a CD4 or CD8 class. Log10-transformed breadth and depth values were compared by one-way ANOVA with Sidak's multiple comparisons tests. TCRdb re-hosts the immuneACCESS table, in-frame sequences only. Its copies lack some clones; in the studies checked, an unresolved V gene accounts for under half of them, and the cause for the rest is not known. D and trimming come from the DNA, and the V and J calls and clone size come from that table. In all, the sample holds more than 100,000 clones, and 85% to 90% of those were seen once. The ten most abundant clones make up about 3.7% of the sample.

V is reduced by 6 bases and J by 6 bases, leaving a spacing of 12 bases between them. For CDR1 and CDR2, the germline V gene lists SNHLY and FYNNEI. Counted from cysteine to phenylalanine, this CDR3 has 14 amino acids. CDR3 DNA only is kept here, 42 bases in frame from base 1. In the paper's terms, the time point label means: baseline before first vaccination. Samples from vaccinated people were obtained from the UK trials COV001 and COV002, which included a single-blind randomized controlled phase 2/3 trial of AZD1222 (ChAdOx1 nCoV-19) in healthy adults. For TCRbeta chain sequencing, PBMC samples from trial participants were taken at day 0 and at day 28 after the second dose. Remarks on this clone: The target of this receptor is not known. Nothing much larger sits one base from this clone, and base qualities are not available.

What the research found in general, with its limitations: Conclusions about previously exposed vaccinees were limited because only a handful of AZD1222 recipients were SARS-CoV-2 seropositive at baseline. No day 14 peak-response samples were available, so repertoires were characterized only after the peak T cell response. After two AZD1222 doses, both the breadth and the depth of spike-specific TCRs were significantly higher than at day 0 and than in MenACWY recipients. Participants were mostly white British and included more females than males, and it was suggested by the authors that clonal diversity may have been underestimated. Epitopes outside the regions mutated in the B.1.351 and B.1.1.7 variants were reportedly recognized by nearly half of the unique spike-specific TCRs. The whole spike protein was spanned by vaccine-associated CD4 TCRs, and dominant responses were seen in regions 160-218 and 743-854. In the small 56-69-year group, the increase in depth fell short of significance, most likely because of low power.

This receptor was taken from an adult in good health. The sample consisted of peripheral blood, taken on day 0 of AZD1222 vaccination. The V and J segments used are TRBV2 and TRBJ1-6, and possibly TRBD1, on 5 matching bases. The bases read TGTGCCAGCAGCCCCGGACAACTTAATTCACCCCTCCACTTT. Its protein product is CASSPGQLNSPLHF.